This passage covers 23 T cell receptor beta chains from one sample sequenced in a study of blood T cell repertoires in COVID-19 (dated by TCRdb to about 2020). Receptor libraries were prepared by the immunoSEQ multiplex PCR assay. Held by TCRdb, this immuneACCESS table contains in-frame sequences only and omits some clones. Under half of the omission traces to an unresolved V gene where checked; the cause of the rest is unknown. Across this sample there are under 40,000 clones, with about four fifths seen only once. The ten largest make up about 14% of the sample. Sequenced: peripheral blood. These receptors came from a man between 45 and 60 years old with active or convalescent COVID-19.

This rearrangement joins TRBV30 to TRBJ1-2; D possibly corresponds to TRBD1 (5 bases). The germline CDR1 and CDR2 sequences are GTSNPN and SVGIG (reference sequence). Trimming removed 2 bases from V and 2 bases from J, with 12 bases in between. The CDR3 consists of 14 residues. Here the CDR3 reads CAWSIKGINYGYTF. The CDR3 nucleotides read TGTGCCTGGAGTATAAAGGGGATAAACTATGGCTACACCTTC.

On this clone itself: The same CDR3 arises from other DNA sequences in this sample as well. This CDR3 reads CASSPGSYEQYF. In DNA, the CDR3 is TGTGCCAGCAGCCCCGGGAGTTACGAGCAGTACTTC. The rearrangement links TRBV12-3 or TRBV12-4 to TRBJ2-7, with a tentative D call TRBD2 (6 bases). The CDR3 loop spans 12 amino acids. V was trimmed by 6 bases and J by 4 bases, leaving 10 bases between them.

The chain has TRBV6-6 and TRBJ1-1; a weak D match, TRBD1 (6 bases). The V gene's germline CDR1 is MNHNY and CDR2 SVGAGI (reference sequence). The CDR3 is 15 amino acids. The V end was cut by 5 bases, the J end by 5 bases, with 18 bases between. CDR3 region: CASSNHALQGTEAFF. The CDR3 nucleotides read TGTGCCAGCAGTAATCATGCCCTACAGGGTACTGAAGCTTTCTTT.

This chain joins TRBV6-6 and TRBJ1-5, with 8 positions matching TRBD1. Germline CDR1 is MNHNY and CDR2 is SVGAGI (reference sequence). CDR3 length: 15 residues. Germline trimming cut 6 bases from V and 2 bases from J; bases unmatched to any gene: 6. The CDR3 DNA sequence: TGTGCCAGCAGGGACAGGGTCCTTGGCAATCAGCCCCAGCATTTT. It is translated as CASRDRVLGNQPQHF.

This clone was detected a few times. This chain links TRBV2 with TRBJ2-7, with TRBD2 matching 16 bases. Trimming at V came to 2 bases and at J to 5 bases, leaving 6 bases not matched to a gene. Germline values: CDR1 SNHLY, CDR2 FYNNEI. CDR3 length: 17 amino acids. DNA for the CDR3: TGTGCCAGCAGTGAACTGGGACTAGCGGGGGGGCAGAACGAGCAGTACTTC. Protein product: CASSELGLAGGQNEQYF.

The chain couples TRBV18 to TRBJ1-3; 7 bases line up with TRBD1. From germline, CDR1 is KGHSH and CDR2 LQKENI. V was pared by 0 bases and J by 0 bases, with 2 bases of the junction left unmatched. CDR3 length equals 16 residues. CDR3 sequence reads: CASSPPDRISGNTIYF. Written as DNA, the CDR3 is TGTGCCAGCTCACCACCGGACAGGATCTCTGGAAACACCATATATTTT.

In its sample, this clone was seen a few times. The chain uses TRBV15 and TRBJ1-3, with TRBD1 as a possible D gene (6 bases). The CDR3 is 16 amino acids. Trimming took 0 bases from V and 2 from J, leaving 11 bases between them. The germline V gene has CDR1 LNHNV and CDR2 YYDKDF (reference sequence). CDR3 sequence (DNA): TGTGCCACCAGCAGAGATTCAGGGGATACTGGAAACACCATATATTTT. Translation: CATSRDSGDTGNTIYF. Full variable domain (remainder filled in from reference TRBV15 and TRBJ1-3): DAMVIQNPRYQVTQFGKPVTLSCSQTLNHNVMYWYQQKSSQAPKLLFHYYDKDFNNEADTPDNFQSRRPNTSFCFLDIRSPGLGDTAMYLCATSRDSGDTGNTIYFGEGSWLTVV.

The V and J genes are TRBV7-9 and TRBJ2-7, with D unclear. Trimming shortened V by 4 bases and J by 3 bases, and 10 bases separated the two germline ends. CDR3 length: 13 amino acids. Germline assignment: CDR1 SEHNR and CDR2 FQNEAQ (reference sequence). In DNA form, the CDR3 reads TGTGCCAGCAGCTCCCAAAACAGCTACGAGCAGTACTTC. Translation: CASSSQNSYEQYF.

The J gene is TRBJ1-1, the V gene TRBV10-1; D not certain. V was clipped by 0 bases and J by 5 bases, with 10 bases between them. The germline V gene has CDR1 WNHNN and CDR2 SYGVQD (reference sequence). The length of the CDR3 is 14 residues. DNA for the CDR3: TGCGCCAGCAGTGAGTCCCCGTTGAGTACTGAAGCTTTCTTT. It translates to CASSESPLSTEAFF.

The V call is TRBV7-8, the J call TRBJ2-7; 8 nucleotides match TRBD2. From germline, CDR1 is SGHVS and CDR2 FQNEAQ. J was trimmed by 6 bases and V by 5 bases; bases with no gene match: 15. The CDR3 is made up of 16 amino acids. CDR3 sequence: CASSPRTSGLSREQYF. DNA for the CDR3: TGTGCCAGCAGCCCACGAACTAGCGGCCTTTCGCGCGAGCAGTACTTC.

CDR3: CASSQEAYEQYF. For the CDR3, the DNA is TGTGCCAGCAGTCAGGAAGCCTACGAGCAGTACTTC. The chain joins TRBV5-4 to TRBJ2-7; D unclear. Between the trimmed V and J ends, which lost 5 bases and 2 bases, there was a span of 8 bases. From germline, CDR1 is SGHNT and CDR2 YYREEE (reference sequence). This CDR3 has 12 residues.

The genes are TRBV5-1 and TRBJ2-3; 11 nucleotides line up with TRBD2. Per the germline V gene, CDR1 is SGHRS and CDR2 is YFSETQ. This CDR3 has 17 amino acids. Losses at the gene ends were 4 bases for V and 7 bases for J; bases not matched to a gene: 14. The CDR3 nucleotides read TGCGCCAGCAGCGCCAAGGTTGGACTAGCGGGTGGGCATACGCAGTATTTT. It encodes CASSAKVGLAGGHTQYF.

The chain uses TRBV24-1 and TRBJ2-1, with D tentatively TRBD1 (6 bases). CDR3 length equals 16 residues. V was trimmed by 4 bases and J by 5 bases, leaving 17 bases between them. Germline CDR1 reads KGHDR; CDR2 reads SFDVKD. The CDR3 sequence: CATSDSGRGYNNEQFF. CDR3 DNA sequence: TGTGCCACCAGTGACTCCGGCAGGGGCTACAACAATGAGCAGTTCTTC.

The gene calls are TRBV19 and TRBJ2-7, with D possibly matching TRBD2 (7 bases). The CDR3 totals 16 residues. Deletions cut 3 bases from V and 6 bases from J, with 21 bases between. CDR1 and CDR2 from the germline V gene are LNHDA and SQIVND (reference sequence). The CDR3 DNA follows: TGTGCCAGTAGTATCGGTTTACAGGGACTATCGACCGAGCAGTACTTC. Protein sequence: CASSIGLQGLSTEQYF.

The chain links TRBV20-1 to TRBJ1-6; D is uncertain. V shed 3 bases and J shed 5 bases, with 14 bases lying between them. Looked up from germline, CDR1 is DFQATT and CDR2 is SNEGSKA (reference sequence). The CDR3 runs to 15 residues. For the CDR3, the DNA is TGCAGTGCTAGTCCCTCCATAGACAATAATTCACCCCTCCACTTT. Translated, it gives CSASPSIDNNSPLHF.

The DNA of the CDR3 is TGTGCCAGCAGCGGACAGGGAGGAGGAGAGACCCAGTACTTC. Protein product: CASSGQGGGETQYF. The chain recombines TRBV7-2 with TRBJ2-5; TRBD1 agrees at 8 bases. The CDR3 extends over 14 amino acids. V gave up 5 bases and J gave up 4 bases; unmatched junction bases: 6. CDR1 is SGHTA and CDR2 is FQGNSA in the germline V gene.

This chain links TRBV7-9 with TRBJ1-1; 9 positions match TRBD1. Germline V gives CDR1 SEHNR, CDR2 FQNEAQ (reference sequence). The CDR3 extends over 15 amino acids. The junction had 6 bases not matched to a gene; V was cut back by 2 bases and J by 5 bases. The CDR3 is CASSLLGQGLTEAFF. In DNA, the CDR3 is TGTGCCAGCAGCTTATTGGGACAGGGTTTAACTGAAGCTTTCTTT.

The chain links TRBV4-1 to TRBJ2-1; D perhaps matches TRBD1 (5 bases). In germline, CDR1 is MGHRA, CDR2 YSYEKL. The CDR3 runs to 13 residues. The V end lost 6 bases, the J end lost 3 bases, and 9 bases lay between the germline ends. The CDR3: CASRPDNYNEQFF. For the CDR3, the DNA is TGCGCCAGCAGACCGGACAACTACAATGAGCAGTTCTTC.

This sequence joins TRBV7-9 and TRBJ2-6, with 7 bases fitting TRBD2. This CDR3 is 17 amino acids long. J gave up 2 bases and V 5 bases, and 9 bases lay outside the gene matches. Germline V gene data show CDR1 as SEHNR and CDR2 as FQNEAQ (reference sequence). CDR3 sequence reads: CASSNEPAGAGANVLTF. The CDR3 nucleotides are TGTGCCAGCAGCAATGAACCGGCGGGGGCTGGGGCCAACGTCCTGACTTTC.

The CDR3 sequence is CARRTSGGGSQETQYF. The CDR3 DNA is TGTGCCCGCCGGACTAGCGGGGGGGGGAGCCAAGAGACCCAGTACTTC. V gene TRBV30 combines with J gene TRBJ2-5; 15 bases line up with TRBD2. In germline, CDR1 is GTSNPN, CDR2 SVGIG (reference sequence). The V gene end was trimmed by 8 bases and the J gene end by 1 base; junction bases not matched to a gene: 8. The CDR3 consists of 16 residues.

The V call is TRBV2, the J call TRBJ2-3, with 8 positions matching TRBD2. CDR3 length equals 15 residues. V lost 8 bases and J lost 1; bases outside the gene matches: 8. The V gene's germline CDR1 is SNHLY and CDR2 FYNNEI. The CDR3 loop is CASARGAGGTDTQYF. The DNA of the CDR3 is TGTGCCAGCGCGCGAGGAGCGGGGGGCACAGATACGCAGTATTTT.

This clone has a handful of counts. J is TRBJ1-6 and V is TRBV5-6; maybe TRBD1 (6 bases). The germline V gene encodes CDR1 SGHDT and CDR2 YYEEEE. This CDR3 region has 15 residues. V lost 2 bases to trimming and J lost 7 bases, with 13 bases between them. This chain's CDR3 is CASSLGGLENSPLHF. In nucleotides, the CDR3 is TGTGCCAGCAGCTTAGGGGGTTTGGAGAATTCACCCCTCCACTTT.

Details on this clone: The junction departs from the called germline gene at one end, perhaps through a read error. The J gene is TRBJ2-1, the V gene TRBV7-2; 11 bases agree with TRBD2. The CDR3 runs to 15 residues. CDR1 and CDR2 from the germline V gene are SGHTA and FQGNSA. The CDR3 DNA follows: TGTGCCAGCATCTTAGGGCTAGCGGGGGGAAATGAGCAGTTCTTC. This encodes CASILGLAGGNEQFF. The full variable domain, completed using reference TRBV7-2 and TRBJ2-1, is GAGVSQSPSNKVTEKGKDVELRCDPISGHTALYWYRQSLGQGLEFLIYFQGNSAPDKSGLPSDRFSAERTGGSVSTLTIQRTQQEDSAVYLCASILGLAGGNEQFFGPGTRLTVL.